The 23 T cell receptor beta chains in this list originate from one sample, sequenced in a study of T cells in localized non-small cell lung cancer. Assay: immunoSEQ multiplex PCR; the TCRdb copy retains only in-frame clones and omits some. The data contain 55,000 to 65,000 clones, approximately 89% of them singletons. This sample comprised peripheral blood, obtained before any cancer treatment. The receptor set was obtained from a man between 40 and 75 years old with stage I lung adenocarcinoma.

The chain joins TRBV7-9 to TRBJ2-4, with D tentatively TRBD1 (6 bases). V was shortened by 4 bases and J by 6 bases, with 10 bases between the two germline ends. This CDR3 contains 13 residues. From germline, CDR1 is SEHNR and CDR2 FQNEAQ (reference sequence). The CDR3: CASSSGAGNIQYF. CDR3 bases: TGTGCCAGCAGCTCAGGGGCGGGAAACATTCAGTACTTC. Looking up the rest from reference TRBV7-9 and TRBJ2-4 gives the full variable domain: DTGVSQNPRHKITKRGQNVTFRCDPISEHNRLYWYRQTLGQGPEFLTYFQNEAQLEKSRLLSDRFSAERPKGSFSTLEIQRTEQGDSAMYLCASSSGAGNIQYFGAGTRLSVL.

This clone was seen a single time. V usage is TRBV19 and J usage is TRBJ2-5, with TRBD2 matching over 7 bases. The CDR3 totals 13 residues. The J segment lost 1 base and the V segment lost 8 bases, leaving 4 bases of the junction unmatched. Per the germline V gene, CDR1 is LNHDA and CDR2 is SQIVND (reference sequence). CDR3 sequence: CASVGGSQETQYF. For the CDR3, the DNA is TGTGCCAGTGTGGGGGGGAGCCAAGAGACCCAGTACTTC.

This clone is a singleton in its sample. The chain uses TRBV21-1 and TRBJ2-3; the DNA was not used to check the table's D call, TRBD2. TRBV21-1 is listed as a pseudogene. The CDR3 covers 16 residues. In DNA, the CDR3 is TGTGCCAGCAGCAAACTGCGGGAGAGAGGGGCAGATACGCAGTATTTT. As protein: CASSKLRERGADTQYF.

Here the CDR3 reads CASTVNRGSTEAFF. The CDR3 DNA sequence: TGTGCCAGCACCGTTAACAGGGGGAGTACTGAAGCTTTCTTT. The genes are TRBV6-1 and TRBJ1-1, with 8 bases lining up with TRBD1. Trimming cost V 7 bases and J 5 bases; bases outside gene matches: 9. This CDR3 is 14 amino acids long. Germline CDR1 reads MNHNS; CDR2 reads SASEGT.

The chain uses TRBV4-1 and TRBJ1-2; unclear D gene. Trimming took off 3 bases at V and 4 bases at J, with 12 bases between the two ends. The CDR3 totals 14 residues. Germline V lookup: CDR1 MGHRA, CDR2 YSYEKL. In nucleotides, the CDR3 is TGCGCCAGCAGCCAGGACGGGTGGGGCTATGGCTACACCTTC. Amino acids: CASSQDGWGYGYTF.

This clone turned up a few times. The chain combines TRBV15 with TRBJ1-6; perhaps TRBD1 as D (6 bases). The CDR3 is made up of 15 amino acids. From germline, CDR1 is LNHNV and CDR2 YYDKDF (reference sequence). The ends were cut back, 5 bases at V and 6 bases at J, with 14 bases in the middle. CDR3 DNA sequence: TGTGCCACCAGCGGAACAGGGTTAGCTAATTCACCCCTCCACTTT. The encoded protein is CATSGTGLANSPLHF.

CDR3 residues: CAWSPGAHEQYF. The DNA of the CDR3 is TGTGCCTGGAGCCCGGGGGCCCACGAGCAGTACTTC. This chain joins TRBV30 and TRBJ2-7; D tentatively reads TRBD1 or TRBD2 (6 bases each). V was trimmed by 3 bases and J by 5 bases, leaving 11 bases between them. Germline loops: CDR1 GTSNPN, CDR2 SVGIG (reference sequence). This CDR3 has 12 amino acids.

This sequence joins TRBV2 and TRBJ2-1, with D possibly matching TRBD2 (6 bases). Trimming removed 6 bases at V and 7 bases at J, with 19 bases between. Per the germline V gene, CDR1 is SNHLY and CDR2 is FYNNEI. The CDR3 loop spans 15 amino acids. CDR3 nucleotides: TGTGCCAGCAGAGAATTTTCGGGAGCTGAAAATGAGCAGTTCTTC. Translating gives CASREFSGAENEQFF. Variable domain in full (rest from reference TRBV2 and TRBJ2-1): EPEVTQTPSHQVTQMGQEVILRCVPISNHLYFYWYRQILGQKVEFLVSFYNNEISEKSEIFDDQFSVERPDGSNFTLKIRSTKLEDSAMYFCASREFSGAENEQFFGPGTRLTVL.

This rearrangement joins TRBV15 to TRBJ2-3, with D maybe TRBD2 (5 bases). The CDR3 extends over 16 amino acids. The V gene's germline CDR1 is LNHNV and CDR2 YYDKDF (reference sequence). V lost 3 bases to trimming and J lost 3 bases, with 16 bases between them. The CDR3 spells CATSSPRGRLTDTQYF. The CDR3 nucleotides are TGTGCCACCAGCAGCCCTCGAGGGCGGTTGACAGATACGCAGTATTTT.

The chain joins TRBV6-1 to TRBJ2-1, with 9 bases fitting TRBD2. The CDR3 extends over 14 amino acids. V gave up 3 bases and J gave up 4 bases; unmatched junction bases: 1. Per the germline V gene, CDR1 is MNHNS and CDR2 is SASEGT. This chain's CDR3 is CASSDLAGYNEQFF. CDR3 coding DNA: TGTGCCAGCAGTGATCTAGCGGGGTACAATGAGCAGTTCTTC.

CDR3 sequence (DNA): TGCAGCGTTGGGGCAGACACAGGGGTGGGCACAGATACGCAGTATTTT. Encoded protein: CSVGADTGVGTDTQYF. The rearrangement links TRBV29-1 to TRBJ2-3; 7 positions match TRBD1. CDR1 and CDR2 (germline): SQVTM, ANQGSEA. Losses at the gene ends were 4 bases for V and 1 base for J; bases not matched to a gene: 11. This CDR3 spans 16 amino acids.

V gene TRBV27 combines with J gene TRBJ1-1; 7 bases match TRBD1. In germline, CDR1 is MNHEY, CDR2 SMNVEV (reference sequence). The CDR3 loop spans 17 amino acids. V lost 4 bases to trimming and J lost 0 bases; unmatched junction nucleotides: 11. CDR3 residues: CASSSRQGTFMNTEAFF. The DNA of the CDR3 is TGTGCCAGCAGTTCTCGACAGGGTACATTCATGAACACTGAAGCTTTCTTT.

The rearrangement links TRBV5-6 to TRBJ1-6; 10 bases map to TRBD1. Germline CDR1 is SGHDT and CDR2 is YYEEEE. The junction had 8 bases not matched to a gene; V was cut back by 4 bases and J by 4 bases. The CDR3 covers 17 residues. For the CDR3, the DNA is TGTGCCAGCAGCGGATACAGGACAGGGGGGTATAATTCACCCCTCCACTTT. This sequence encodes CASSGYRTGGYNSPLHF.

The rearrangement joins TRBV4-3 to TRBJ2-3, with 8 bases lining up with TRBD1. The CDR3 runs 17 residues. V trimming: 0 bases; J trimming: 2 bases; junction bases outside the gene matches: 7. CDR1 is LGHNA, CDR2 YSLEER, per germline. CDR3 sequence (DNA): TGCGCCAGCAGCCAAGATGGCGGCAGGGGGCTCACAGATACGCAGTATTTT. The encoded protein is CASSQDGGRGLTDTQYF.

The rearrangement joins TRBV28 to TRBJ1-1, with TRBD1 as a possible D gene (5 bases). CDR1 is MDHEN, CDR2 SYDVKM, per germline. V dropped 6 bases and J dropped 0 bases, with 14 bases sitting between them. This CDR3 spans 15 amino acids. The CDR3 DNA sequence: TGTGCCAGCAGAGCCCCGGGACGGTTGAACACTGAAGCTTTCTTT. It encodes CASRAPGRLNTEAFF.

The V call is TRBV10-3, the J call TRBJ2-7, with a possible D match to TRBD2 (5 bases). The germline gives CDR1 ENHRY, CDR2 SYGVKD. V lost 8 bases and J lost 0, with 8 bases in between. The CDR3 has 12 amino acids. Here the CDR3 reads CAISAGSYEQYF. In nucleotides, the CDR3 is TGTGCCATCTCGGCGGGCTCCTACGAGCAGTACTTC.

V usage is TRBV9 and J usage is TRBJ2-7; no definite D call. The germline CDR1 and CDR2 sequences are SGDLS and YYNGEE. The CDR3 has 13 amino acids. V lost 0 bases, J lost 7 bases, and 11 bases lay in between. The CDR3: CASSVGLSEEQYF. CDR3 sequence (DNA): TGTGCCAGCAGCGTAGGGCTCTCGGAGGAGCAGTACTTC. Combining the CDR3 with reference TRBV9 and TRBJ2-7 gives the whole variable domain DSGVTQTPKHLITATGQRVTLRCSPRSGDLSVYWYQQSLDQGLQFLIQYYNGEERAKGNILERFSAQQFPDLHSELNLSSLELGDSALYFCASSVGLSEEQYFGPGTRLTVT.

The CDR3 DNA follows: TGTGCCAGCAGCCAAGGCAGGGCTAGCGGCCTCACAGATACGCAGTATTTT. As protein: CASSQGRASGLTDTQYF. The genes are TRBV4-2 and TRBJ2-3, with 7 nucleotides matching TRBD2. In germline, CDR1 is LGHNA, CDR2 YNFKEQ. The CDR3 has 17 residues. The junction had 9 bases not matched to a gene; V was cut back by 1 base and J by 2 bases.

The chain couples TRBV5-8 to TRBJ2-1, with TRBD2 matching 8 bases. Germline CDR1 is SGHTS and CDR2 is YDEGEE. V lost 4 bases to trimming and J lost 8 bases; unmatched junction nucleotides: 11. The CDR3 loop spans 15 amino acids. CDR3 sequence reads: CASSPTGTRFHEQFF. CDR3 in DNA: TGTGCCAGCAGCCCTACCGGGACTAGGTTCCATGAGCAGTTCTTC.

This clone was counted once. Here the CDR3 reads CASRQTNYGYTF. CDR3 DNA sequence: TGTGCCAGCAGACAGACTAACTATGGCTACACCTTC. The chain joins TRBV6-5 to TRBJ1-2; D is unresolved. The V end lost 6 bases, the J end lost 0 bases, and 5 bases lay between the germline ends. This CDR3 spans 12 amino acids. Germline CDR1 reads MNHEY; CDR2 reads SVGAGI.

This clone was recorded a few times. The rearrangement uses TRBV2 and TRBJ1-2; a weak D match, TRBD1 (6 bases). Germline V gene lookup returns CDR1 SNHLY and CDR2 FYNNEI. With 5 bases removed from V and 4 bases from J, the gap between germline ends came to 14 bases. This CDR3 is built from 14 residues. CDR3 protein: CASSSDDRLYGYTF. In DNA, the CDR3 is TGTGCCAGCAGTTCCGACGACAGGCTCTATGGCTACACCTTC.

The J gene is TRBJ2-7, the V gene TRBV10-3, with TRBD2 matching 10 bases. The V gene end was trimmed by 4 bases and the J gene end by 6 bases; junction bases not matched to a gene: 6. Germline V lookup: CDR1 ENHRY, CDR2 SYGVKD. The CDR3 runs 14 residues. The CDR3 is CAISGSGRNGEQYF. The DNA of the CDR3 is TGTGCCATCAGTGGTAGCGGGAGGAATGGCGAGCAGTACTTC.

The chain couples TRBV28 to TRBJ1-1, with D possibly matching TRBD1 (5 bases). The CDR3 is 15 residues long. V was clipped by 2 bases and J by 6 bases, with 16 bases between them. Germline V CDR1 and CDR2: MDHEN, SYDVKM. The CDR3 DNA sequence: TGTGCCAGCAGTTTAGTGCCAGGTCTGGGGGCTGAAGCTTTCTTT. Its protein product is CASSLVPGLGAEAFF.